This T cell receptor beta chain was observed in a study of tumor and adjacent non-tumor tissue in lung cancer. This CDR3 has 15 residues. Germline CDR1 reads DFQATT; CDR2 reads SNEGSKA (reference sequence). The V end lost 4 bases, the J end lost 2 bases, and 16 bases lay between the germline ends. The template was RNA from unsorted bulk tissue. A modified ARM-PCR protocol with three rounds of nested PCR amplified TCRbeta. TCRdb re-called the multiplex PCR reads through MiXCR, storing one row per CDR3 protein. This repertoire shows approximately 120,000 distinct CDR3 sequences, 75% found once; its top ten account for around a third.

This TCR was recovered from a woman aged 60-70 years with non-small cell lung cancer. The sample consisted of lung tumor tissue. V and J are TRBV20-1 and TRBJ2-3; D not certain. The CDR3 DNA is TGCAGTGCTATTTCCAGCAAGGGAAACACAGATACGCAGTATTTT. Residues: CSAISSKGNTDTQYF.